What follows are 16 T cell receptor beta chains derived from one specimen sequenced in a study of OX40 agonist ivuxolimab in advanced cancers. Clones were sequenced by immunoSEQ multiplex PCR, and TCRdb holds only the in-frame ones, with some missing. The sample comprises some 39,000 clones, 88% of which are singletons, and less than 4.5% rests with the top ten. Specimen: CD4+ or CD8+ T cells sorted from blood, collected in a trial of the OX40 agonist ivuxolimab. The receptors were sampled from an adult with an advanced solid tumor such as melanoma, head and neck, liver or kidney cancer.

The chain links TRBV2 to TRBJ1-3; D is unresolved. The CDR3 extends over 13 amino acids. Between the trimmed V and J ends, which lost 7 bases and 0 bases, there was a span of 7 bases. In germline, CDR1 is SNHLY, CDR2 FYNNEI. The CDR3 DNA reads TGTGCCAGCATGCGGAGCTCTGGAAACACCATATATTTT. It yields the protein CASMRSSGNTIYF.

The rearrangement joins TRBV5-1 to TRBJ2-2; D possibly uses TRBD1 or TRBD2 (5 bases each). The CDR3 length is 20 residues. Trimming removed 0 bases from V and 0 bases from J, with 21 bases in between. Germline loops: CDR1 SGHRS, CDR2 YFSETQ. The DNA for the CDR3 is TGCGCCAGCAGCTTGGCCGGGGCCGGGAAGGTACTATCGAACACCGGGGAGCTGTTTTTT. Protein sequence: CASSLAGAGKVLSNTGELFF.

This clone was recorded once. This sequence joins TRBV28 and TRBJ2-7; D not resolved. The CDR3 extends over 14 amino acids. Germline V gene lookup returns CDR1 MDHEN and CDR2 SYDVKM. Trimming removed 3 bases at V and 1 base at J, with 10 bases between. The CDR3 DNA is TGTGCCAGCAGTTTCGGAACCATTTCCTACGAGCAGTACTTC. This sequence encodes CASSFGTISYEQYF.

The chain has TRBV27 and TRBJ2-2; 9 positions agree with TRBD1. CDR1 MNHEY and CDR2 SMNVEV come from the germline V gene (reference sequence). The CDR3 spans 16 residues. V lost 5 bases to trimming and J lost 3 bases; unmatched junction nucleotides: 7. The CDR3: CASSEPGQGHTGELFF. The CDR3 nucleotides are TGTGCCAGCAGTGAGCCGGGACAGGGTCACACCGGGGAGCTGTTTTTT.

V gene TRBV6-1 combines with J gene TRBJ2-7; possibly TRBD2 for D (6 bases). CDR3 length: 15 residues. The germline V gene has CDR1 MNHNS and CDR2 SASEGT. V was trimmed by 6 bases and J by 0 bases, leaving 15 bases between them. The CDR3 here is CASRRGGVYSYEQYF. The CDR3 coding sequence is TGTGCCAGCAGGAGGGGCGGGGTATACTCCTACGAGCAGTACTTC.

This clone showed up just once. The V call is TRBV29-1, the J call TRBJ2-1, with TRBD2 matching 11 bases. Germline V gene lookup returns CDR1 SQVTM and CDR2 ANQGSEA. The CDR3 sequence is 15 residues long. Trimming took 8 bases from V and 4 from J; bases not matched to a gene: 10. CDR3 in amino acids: CSTSLAGGPYNEQFF. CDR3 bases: TGCAGCACCAGTTTAGCGGGAGGGCCTTACAATGAGCAGTTCTTC.

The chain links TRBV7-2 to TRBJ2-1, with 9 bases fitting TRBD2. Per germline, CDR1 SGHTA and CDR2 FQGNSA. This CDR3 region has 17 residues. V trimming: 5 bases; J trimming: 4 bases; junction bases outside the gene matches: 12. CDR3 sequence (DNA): TGTGCCAGCAGCCCCCGGCTAGCGGGGACCATTTACAATGAGCAGTTCTTC. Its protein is CASSPRLAGTIYNEQFF.

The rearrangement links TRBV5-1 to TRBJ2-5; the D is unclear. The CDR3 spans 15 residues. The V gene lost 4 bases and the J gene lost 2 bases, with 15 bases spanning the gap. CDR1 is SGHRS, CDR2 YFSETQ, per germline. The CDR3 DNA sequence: TGCGCCAGCAGCACGGTTCGGTACTCTCAAGAGACCCAGTACTTC. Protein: CASSTVRYSQETQYF.

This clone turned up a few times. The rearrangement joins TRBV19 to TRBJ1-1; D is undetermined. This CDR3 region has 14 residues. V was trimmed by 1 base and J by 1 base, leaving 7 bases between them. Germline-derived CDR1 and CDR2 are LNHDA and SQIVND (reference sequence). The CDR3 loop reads CASSIGQANTEAFF. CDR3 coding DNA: TGTGCCAGTAGTATAGGACAAGCGAACACTGAAGCTTTCTTT.

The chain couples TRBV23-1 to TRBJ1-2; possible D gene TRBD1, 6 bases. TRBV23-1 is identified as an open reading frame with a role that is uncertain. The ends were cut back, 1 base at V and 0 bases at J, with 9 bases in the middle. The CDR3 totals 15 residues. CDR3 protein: CASSQFGQTNYGYTF. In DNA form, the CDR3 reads TGCGCCAGCAGTCAATTTGGACAGACTAACTATGGCTACACCTTC.

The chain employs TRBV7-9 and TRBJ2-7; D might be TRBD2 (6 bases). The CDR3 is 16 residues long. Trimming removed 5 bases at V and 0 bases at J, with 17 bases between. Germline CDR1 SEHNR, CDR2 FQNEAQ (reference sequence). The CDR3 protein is CASSPIRDGSSYEQYF. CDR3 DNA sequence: TGTGCCAGCAGCCCTATCAGGGACGGGAGCTCCTACGAGCAGTACTTC.

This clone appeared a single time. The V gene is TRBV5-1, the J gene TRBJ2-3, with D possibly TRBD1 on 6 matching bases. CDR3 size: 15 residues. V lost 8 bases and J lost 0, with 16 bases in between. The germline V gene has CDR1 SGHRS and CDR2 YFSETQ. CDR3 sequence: CASIQGITSTDTQYF. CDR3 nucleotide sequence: TGCGCCAGTATACAGGGTATTACTAGCACAGATACGCAGTATTTT.

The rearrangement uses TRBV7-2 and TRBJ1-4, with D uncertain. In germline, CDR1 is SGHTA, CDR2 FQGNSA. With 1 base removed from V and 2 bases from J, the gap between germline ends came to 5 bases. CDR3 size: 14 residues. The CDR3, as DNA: TGTGCCAGCAGCTTAGGAGAGACTAATGAAAAACTGTTTTTT. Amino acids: CASSLGETNEKLFF.

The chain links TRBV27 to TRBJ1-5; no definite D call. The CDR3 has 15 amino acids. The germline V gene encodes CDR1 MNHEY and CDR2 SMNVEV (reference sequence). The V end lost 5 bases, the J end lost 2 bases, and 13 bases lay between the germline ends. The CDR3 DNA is TGTGCCAGCAGTACGCGTGGGGATGGCAATCAGCCCCAGCATTTT. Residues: CASSTRGDGNQPQHF.

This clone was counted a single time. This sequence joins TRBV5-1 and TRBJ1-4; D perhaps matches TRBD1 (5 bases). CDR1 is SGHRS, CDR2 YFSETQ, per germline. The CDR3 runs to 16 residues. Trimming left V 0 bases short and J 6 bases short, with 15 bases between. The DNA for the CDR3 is TGCGCCAGCAGCTTGGAAAGGGGCCGATGGGATGAAAAACTGTTTTTT. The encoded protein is CASSLERGRWDEKLFF.

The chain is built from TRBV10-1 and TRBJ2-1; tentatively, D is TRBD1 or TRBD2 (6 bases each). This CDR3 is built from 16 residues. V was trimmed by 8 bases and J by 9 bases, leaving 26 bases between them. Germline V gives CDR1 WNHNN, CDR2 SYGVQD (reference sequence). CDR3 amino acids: CASSPMGALAGSEQFF. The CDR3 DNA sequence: TGCGCCAGCTCTCCTATGGGGGCTCTGGCGGGAAGTGAGCAGTTCTTC.